Each of the 7 T cell receptor beta chains below was sequenced from the same sample in a study of regulatory T cells in long-lasting Graves disease listed by TCRdb under 2021. This specimen's time point label, per the study, means: newly diagnosed GD, antithyroid drugs for less than 3 months. RNA was extracted from PBMCs in TRIzol for both TCR sequencing and RNA sequencing. Libraries were prepared through multiplex PCR. TCRdb records Illumina HiSeq 4000 as the sequencer. CDR3 regions were amplified by Arm-PCR with iRepertoire HTBI primers to construct TCR beta libraries. The public reads were reprocessed in TCRdb via fastp at Q25 and MiXCR, keeping in-frame beta chains. Here each entry gathers all rows of one CDR3 protein and keeps the most common genes and DNA. The sample yields almost 450,000 distinct CDR3 sequences; about 16% were counted once. Roughly 10% of the sample rests with the top ten. In addition, the sample was reused for a study of T cells in Graves' hyperthyroidism and ophthalmopathy.

The material was peripheral blood mononuclear cells (PBMCs), obtained at new diagnosis, from a patient treated with antithyroid drugs. The receptors here all came from a woman aged 25 to 45 with Graves disease. Donor details come from another sample of the same person, matched by shared clones.

This clonotype was counted many times. The chain recombines TRBV12-3 or TRBV12-4 with TRBJ2-1; TRBD1 matches 7 bases. With the DNA end fitting TRBJ2-5 better, the J assignment may be wrong. The CDR3 loop spans 13 amino acids. The CDR3 DNA follows: TGTGCCAGCAGCGGGACAGTAAAAGAGACCCAGTACTTC. This codes for CASSGTVKETQYF.

The chain is built from TRBV10-3 and TRBJ2-1, with 7 bases aligning to TRBD1. Germline V gives CDR1 ENHRY, CDR2 SYGVKD. Trimming took 4 bases from V and 1 from J; bases not matched to a gene: 7. This CDR3 contains 16 residues. CDR3 sequence reads: CAISGTYRGSYNEQFF. The CDR3, as DNA: TGTGCCATCAGTGGTACCTACAGGGGTTCCTACAATGAGCAGTTCTTC.

This chain links TRBV10-2 with TRBJ2-1; D might be TRBD1 (6 bases). The CDR3 loop spans 14 amino acids. The V and J ends lost 3 bases and 6 bases respectively, with 12 bases between them. Germline V gene data show CDR1 as WSHSY and CDR2 as SAAADI. For the CDR3, the DNA is TGCGCCAGCAGTGAAGAGGGGGTAGGCAATGAGCAGTTCTTC. The encoded protein is CASSEEGVGNEQFF.

This chain links TRBV29-1 with TRBJ1-2; 7 nucleotides match TRBD1. The CDR3 is 13 residues long. After removal of 7 bases from V and 8 bases from J, the junction contained 13 bases not matched to a gene. Germline V gene lookup returns CDR1 SQVTM and CDR2 ANQGSEA. The CDR3 DNA reads as TGCAGCGCCGAGGGCATAGGGGGCGAAGGCTACACCTTC. Its translation is CSAEGIGGEGYTF.

This clonotype came up many times. The J gene is TRBJ2-1, the V gene TRBV24-1, with D hard to call. The CDR3 contains 14 residues. Germline lookup yields CDR1 KGHDR and CDR2 SFDVKD. V dropped 5 bases and J dropped 5 bases, with 12 bases sitting between them. CDR3 DNA sequence: TGTGCCACCAGTGCCTCCCGTTTCCACAATGAGCAGTTCTTC. This sequence encodes CATSASRFHNEQFF.

The table lists this clonotype with many counts. The chain combines TRBV27 with TRBJ2-7; tentatively, D is TRBD2 (7 bases). The V gene's germline CDR1 is MNHEY and CDR2 SMNVEV (reference sequence). V lost 4 bases, J lost 3 bases, and 19 bases lay in between. The CDR3 is 16 residues long. The CDR3, as DNA: TGTGCCAGCAGTTCCAACACATGGGGGGGCCTCTACGAGCAGTACTTC. This gives the protein CASSSNTWGGLYEQYF.

This clonotype was picked up many times. The V gene is TRBV27, the J gene TRBJ2-7, with a weak D call TRBD1 (5 bases). The V end lost 5 bases, the J end lost 3 bases, and 11 bases lay between the germline ends. There are 13 residues in the CDR3. In germline, CDR1 is MNHEY, CDR2 SMNVEV (reference sequence). Here the CDR3 reads CASSPGYRYEQYF. CDR3 coding DNA: TGTGCCAGCAGTCCAGGGTATCGCTACGAGCAGTACTTC.